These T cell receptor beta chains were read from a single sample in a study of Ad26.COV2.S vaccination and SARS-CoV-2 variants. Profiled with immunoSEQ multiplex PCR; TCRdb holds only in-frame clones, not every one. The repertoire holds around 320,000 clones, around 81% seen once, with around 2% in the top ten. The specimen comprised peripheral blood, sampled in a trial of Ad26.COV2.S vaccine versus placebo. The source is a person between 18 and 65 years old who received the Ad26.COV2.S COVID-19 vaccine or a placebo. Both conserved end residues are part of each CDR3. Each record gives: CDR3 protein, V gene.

CDR3 protein: CASSLGAGSTDTQYF
V gene: TRBV18

CDR3 protein: CASSEKAGLDTTQYF
V gene: TRBV11-2

CDR3 protein: CASSVGDGGAVDTQYF
V gene: TRBV9

CDR3 protein: CASSSGQGKHYEQYF
V gene: TRBV27

CDR3 protein: CASSVLAGAFNEQFF
V gene: TRBV9

CDR3 protein: CASSLEQITGELFF
V gene: TRBV7-8

CDR3 protein: CASSGLAAPSYEQYF
V gene: TRBV7-2

CDR3 protein: CASSPRRTGTGIEKLFF
V gene: TRBV19

CDR3 protein: CASTKSTTGGGYTF
V gene: TRBV19

CDR3 protein: CASSSPISNEQYF
V gene: TRBV27

CDR3 protein: CATRGGHLYEQYF
V gene: TRBV5-8

CDR3 protein: CSVAVRGLTYNEQFF
V gene: TRBV29-1